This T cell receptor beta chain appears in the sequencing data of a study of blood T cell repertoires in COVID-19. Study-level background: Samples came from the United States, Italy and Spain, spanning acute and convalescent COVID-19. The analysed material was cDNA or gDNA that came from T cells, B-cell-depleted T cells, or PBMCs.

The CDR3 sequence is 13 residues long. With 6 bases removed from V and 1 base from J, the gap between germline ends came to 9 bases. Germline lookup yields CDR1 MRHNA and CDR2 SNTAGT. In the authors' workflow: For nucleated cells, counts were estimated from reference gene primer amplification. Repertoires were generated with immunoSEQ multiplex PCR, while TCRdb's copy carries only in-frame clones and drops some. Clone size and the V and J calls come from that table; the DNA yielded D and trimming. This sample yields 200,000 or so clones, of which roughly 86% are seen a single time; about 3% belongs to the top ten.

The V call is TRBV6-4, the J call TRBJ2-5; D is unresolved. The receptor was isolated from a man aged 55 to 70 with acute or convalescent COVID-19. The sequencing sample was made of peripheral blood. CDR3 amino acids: CASRSWAQETQYF. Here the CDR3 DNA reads TGTGCCAGCAGATCGTGGGCCCAAGAGACCCAGTACTTC.